One and the same sample provided the 7 T cell receptor beta chains below, sequenced in a study of human T cells and chemical hapten exposure. TCRdb recomputed calls from the RACE reads with MiXCR, one row per CDR3 protein. The data contain more than 70,000 distinct CDR3 sequences, roughly 8.5% of them singletons. The time point was: healthy volunteer bleed at 2 weeks. Blood, whole and unfractionated, served as the source for total RNA extraction. The source material was whole blood. The receptor source for this set is a female donor in good health. Some clones in this sample may be carry-over from other donors' samples.

This clonotype was recorded a few times. The rearrangement joins TRBV6-6 to TRBJ2-5, with D possibly TRBD1 on 6 matching bases. V lost 8 bases and J lost 5, with 15 bases in between. This CDR3 spans 13 amino acids. Germline V gene sequence: CDR1 MNHNY, CDR2 SVGAGI (reference sequence). CDR3 in amino acids: CASGRDTSETQYF. The CDR3 nucleotides read TGTGCCAGCGGACGGGACACCTCTGAGACCCAGTACTTC.

V usage is TRBV28 and J usage is TRBJ2-1; D is perhaps TRBD2 (5 bases). This CDR3 has 15 residues. Between the trimmed V and J ends, which lost 6 bases and 4 bases, there was a span of 16 bases. Germline V gene sequence: CDR1 MDHEN, CDR2 SYDVKM. In nucleotides, the CDR3 is TGTGCCAGCAGCTACACGGACTCTAAGTACAATGAGCAGTTCTTC. Residues: CASSYTDSKYNEQFF.

This clonotype was recorded many times. The chain joins TRBV25-1 to TRBJ1-5; tentative D call: TRBD1 (6 bases). CDR3 size: 11 residues. The germline V and J ends were trimmed by 8 bases and 9 bases, with 11 bases remaining between them. The germline V gene has CDR1 MGHDK and CDR2 SYGVNS. The CDR3 sequence is CASGTSGPQHF. The CDR3 DNA reads TGTGCCAGCGGGACAAGCGGGCCCCAGCATTTT.

About this clonotype: A junction boundary mismatches the germline segment, possibly from a read error. The chain couples TRBV20-1 to TRBJ2-7, with D perhaps TRBD1 (6 bases). The CDR3 has 11 amino acids. Germline assignment: CDR1 DFQATT and CDR2 SNEGSKA (reference sequence). The CDR3, as DNA: TGCAGTGCTAGAGAGGGGGCAGGGGTCCACTTC. Residues: CSAREGAGVHF.

This sequence joins TRBV20-1 and TRBJ1-1; D not resolved. Germline loops: CDR1 DFQATT, CDR2 SNEGSKA (reference sequence). V was trimmed by 6 bases and J by 4 bases, leaving 15 bases between them. The CDR3 runs 13 residues. The CDR3 loop reads CSASRHVVTEAFF. The CDR3 coding sequence is TGCAGTGCGAGTAGGCATGTCGTCACTGAAGCTTTCTTT.

This clonotype was recorded many times. As DNA, the CDR3 is TGTGCCAGCTCACCACATAAGGTTTCTGGCTATGGCTACACCTTC. Its translation: CASSPHKVSGYGYTF. The V and J genes are TRBV18 and TRBJ1-2; D call uncertain. The CDR3 consists of 15 residues. Trimming took off 1 base at V and 4 bases at J, with 13 bases between the two ends. CDR1 and CDR2 (germline): KGHSH, LQKENI.

This clonotype has ten or more counts. V and J are TRBV6-2 or TRBV6-3 and TRBJ1-1, with a weak D call TRBD1 (5 bases). The CDR3 length is 13 residues. Trimming took 10 bases from V and 7 from J, leaving 19 bases between them. Germline CDR1 reads MNHEY; CDR2 reads SVGEGT. The CDR3 nucleotides are TGTGCCACCGCCCCGGGGGGGGGGGGTGAAGCTTTCTTT. Amino acid sequence: CATAPGGGGEAFF.